This T cell receptor (beta chain) was sequenced during a study of blood T cell repertoires in COVID-19. Seattle's cohort entered during active infection and was followed longitudinally. Original analysis: By means of reference gene primer amplification, nucleated cell counts were estimated. Method: immunoSEQ multiplex PCR; TCRdb's copy keeps in-frame clones and lacks some. The DNA was the basis for D and trimming; V, J and clone size are from that table. Here the sample spans about 100,000 clones, 80% to 90% being singletons. Trimming removed 4 bases from V and 4 bases from J, with 17 bases in between. This CDR3 contains 16 residues. Germline V lookup: CDR1 SGHRS, CDR2 YFSETQ.

The sequence came from a human donor with COVID-19, enrolled during active disease. The donor label of this sample is uncertain. The chain links TRBV5-1 to TRBJ2-2, with D perhaps matching TRBD1 (5 bases). Sequencing was performed on peripheral blood. The CDR3 loop reads CASSPQGRVGTGELFF. The CDR3 DNA reads TGCGCCAGCAGCCCCCAGGGTCGGGTAGGCACCGGGGAGCTGTTTTTT.